These 4 T cell receptor beta chains originate from one sample sequenced in a study of cytomegalovirus exposure and HLA in healthy donors. Both 60 Vbeta primers and 13 Jbeta primers went into the PCR. Generated by immunoSEQ multiplex PCR, the TCRdb table keeps only in-frame clones and is missing some. The sample records 85,000 to 110,000 clones, approximately 73% being singletons. Sequencing used PBMCs. These receptors were collected from a woman aged 18 to 35 in good health and CMV-seropositive.

The genes are TRBV28 and TRBJ2-1, with TRBD1 identical over 7 bases. V shed 5 bases and J 1 base; nucleotides not matched to a gene: 14. The CDR3 has 18 residues. Looked up from germline, CDR1 is MDHEN and CDR2 is SYDVKM. CDR3 residues: CASSPIDGQDDSYNEQFF. Here the CDR3 DNA reads TGTGCCAGCAGTCCTATAGATGGACAGGATGATTCCTACAATGAGCAGTTCTTC.

This chain links TRBV28 with TRBJ2-5; D may be TRBD2 (5 bases). This CDR3 contains 14 residues. CDR1 and CDR2 (germline): MDHEN, SYDVKM. The germline V and J ends were trimmed by 2 bases and 1 base, with 8 bases remaining between them. The CDR3 DNA follows: TGTGCCAGCAGTTTACGGGGAATCCAAGAGACCCAGTACTTC. It yields the protein CASSLRGIQETQYF.

The chain uses TRBV4-2 and TRBJ1-1, with D hard to call. The CDR3 is made up of 16 amino acids. Deletions cut 0 bases from V and 1 base from J, with 12 bases between. Germline V CDR1 and CDR2: LGHNA, YNFKEQ. In nucleotides, the CDR3 is TGTGCCAGCAGCCAAGAGGAACGATCAGGGAACACTGAAGCTTTCTTT. Its translation is CASSQEERSGNTEAFF.

The count of this clone is one. This CDR3 is CASTPGRVYSYEQYF. In DNA form, the CDR3 reads TGTGCCAGCACCCCTGGCCGGGTCTATTCCTACGAGCAGTACTTC. V gene TRBV2 combines with J gene TRBJ2-7; D not resolved. This CDR3 has 15 amino acids. The germline V gene has CDR1 SNHLY and CDR2 FYNNEI. V was shortened by 7 bases and J by 1 base, with 17 bases between the two germline ends.